Listed below are T cell receptor beta chains from one sample, sequenced in a study of blood T cell repertoires in COVID-19. The method was immunoSEQ multiplex PCR; TCRdb's version includes in-frame clones alone and lacks a portion of them. The data hold 200,000 to 250,000 clones, with approximately 82% observed a single time. Source material: peripheral blood. These receptor sequences come from a woman of 80 years or more with acute or convalescent COVID-19. The CDR3 runs from the conserved cysteine through the conserved F or W. Fields, in order: CDR3 length, V gene, D gene, J gene, clone size, CDR3 protein, CDR3 DNA. A D gene is named only where the DNA matches it firmly. The size field is filled for only some rows; it gives once, few, many or a size class.

length: 15; V: TRBV7-7; D: TRBD2; J: TRBJ2-5; size: NA; CDR3: CASSQLAGEGETQYF; DNA: TGTGCCAGCAGCCAACTAGCGGGGGAGGGTGAGACCCAGTACTTC
length: 15; V: TRBV4-2; D: NA; J: TRBJ1-1; size: NA; CDR3: CASSQENRQNTEAFF; DNA: TGTGCCAGCAGCCAAGAGAACAGGCAGAACACTGAAGCTTTCTTT
length: 13; V: TRBV3-1/TRBV3-2; D: NA; J: TRBJ2-1; size: NA; CDR3: CASGGLDYNEQFF; DNA: TGTGCATCGGGGGGCCTGGACTACAATGAGCAGTTCTTC
length: 12; V: TRBV30; D: NA; J: TRBJ2-3; size: once; CDR3: CAWSVTLDTQYF; DNA: TGTGCCTGGAGTGTGACTTTGGATACGCAGTATTTT
length: 16; V: TRBV7-2; D: TRBD2; J: TRBJ2-1; size: NA; CDR3: CASSLSGPSSYNEQFF; DNA: TGTGCCAGCAGCCTTAGCGGGCCGAGCTCCTACAATGAGCAGTTCTTC
length: 14; V: TRBV7-9; D: NA; J: TRBJ1-2; size: NA; CDR3: CASSLSYRNYGYTF; DNA: TGTGCCAGCAGCTTAAGTTACAGGAACTATGGCTACACCTTC
length: 14; V: TRBV9; D: NA; J: TRBJ1-2; size: NA; CDR3: CASSVAGRDYGYTF; DNA: TGTGCCAGCAGCGTAGCCGGCAGGGACTATGGCTACACCTTC
length: 14; V: TRBV9; D: TRBD1; J: TRBJ2-7; size: once; CDR3: CASSGGDRVYEQYF; DNA: TGTGCCAGCAGTGGAGGGGACAGGGTCTACGAGCAGTACTTC
length: 14; V: TRBV7-3; D: TRBD2; J: TRBJ2-5; size: NA; CDR3: CASSSMGGSETQYF; DNA: TGTGCCAGCAGCTCAATGGGAGGGTCCGAGACCCAGTACTTC
length: 15; V: TRBV28; D: NA; J: TRBJ1-5; size: NA; CDR3: CASSLQDYSNQPQHF; DNA: TGTGCCAGCAGTCTACAGGATTATAGCAATCAGCCCCAGCATTTT
length: 13; V: TRBV5-8; D: TRBD1; J: TRBJ2-7; size: NA; CDR3: CASSLPGGREQYF; DNA: TGTGCCAGCAGCTTGCCAGGGGGCCGCGAGCAGTACTTC
length: 15; V: TRBV18; D: TRBD1; J: TRBJ1-5; size: few; CDR3: CASSPGTGLNQPQHF; DNA: TGTGCCAGCTCTCCCGGGACAGGGTTGAATCAGCCCCAGCATTTT
length: 15; V: TRBV7-2; D: NA; J: TRBJ1-2; size: once; CDR3: CASSVTGPLTYGYTF; DNA: TGTGCCAGCAGCGTGACAGGCCCTTTAACTTATGGCTACACCTTC
length: 15; V: TRBV18; D: NA; J: TRBJ2-3; size: NA; CDR3: CASSPRQVNTDTQYF; DNA: TGTGCCAGCTCACCCCGACAGGTTAACACAGATACGCAGTATTTT
length: 15; V: TRBV6-1; D: NA; J: TRBJ1-2; size: NA; CDR3: CASSEDGDYNYGYTF; DNA: TGTGCCAGCAGTGAAGACGGGGACTACAACTATGGCTACACCTTC
length: 14; V: TRBV6-6; D: NA; J: TRBJ1-2; size: once; CDR3: CASSQQGMPYGYTF; DNA: TGTGCCAGCAGCCAACAGGGAATGCCTTATGGCTACACCTTC
length: 13; V: TRBV29-1; D: NA; J: TRBJ1-1; size: NA; CDR3: CSVGRGMDTEAFF; DNA: TGCAGCGTTGGCAGGGGAATGGACACTGAAGCTTTCTTT
length: 13; V: TRBV6-5; D: TRBD2; J: TRBJ2-7; size: NA; CDR3: CASIYPGGYEQYF; DNA: TGTGCCAGCATCTACCCGGGAGGCTACGAGCAGTACTTC
length: 13; V: TRBV29-1; D: NA; J: TRBJ1-1; size: NA; CDR3: CSATGESNTEAFF; DNA: TGCAGCGCCACTGGAGAATCGAACACTGAAGCTTTCTTT
length: 14; V: TRBV7-9; D: NA; J: TRBJ1-1; size: NA; CDR3: CASSLQSRGMEAFF; DNA: TGTGCCAGCAGCTTACAGTCGCGGGGGATGGAAGCTTTCTTT
length: 16; V: TRBV15; D: TRBD2; J: TRBJ2-7; size: NA; CDR3: CATSALSGGSPYEQYF; DNA: TGTGCCACCAGCGCCCTTAGCGGGGGGAGCCCCTACGAGCAGTACTTC
length: 16; V: TRBV7-2; D: TRBD1; J: TRBJ2-2; size: NA; CDR3: CASSRDRDRNTGELFF; DNA: TGTGCCAGCAGCCGCGACAGGGACCGGAACACCGGGGAGCTGTTTTTT
length: 15; V: TRBV6-1; D: NA; J: TRBJ1-1; size: NA; CDR3: CASSEGARGRTEAFF; DNA: TGTGCCAGCAGTGAAGGAGCCCGGGGGAGGACTGAAGCTTTCTTT
length: 15; V: TRBV9; D: TRBD1; J: TRBJ1-2; size: NA; CDR3: CASSTMGQGSYGYTF; DNA: TGTGCCAGCAGCACGATGGGACAGGGATCCTATGGCTACACCTTC
length: 16; V: TRBV7-2; D: TRBD2; J: TRBJ2-3; size: NA; CDR3: CASSFVSGGDGDTQYF; DNA: TGTGCCAGCAGCTTCGTTAGCGGGGGAGATGGAGATACGCAGTATTTT
length: 14; V: TRBV5-1; D: NA; J: TRBJ2-5; size: NA; CDR3: CASSLGGTQETQYF; DNA: TGCGCCAGCAGCTTGGGAGGTACTCAAGAGACCCAGTACTTC
length: 12; V: TRBV23-1; D: NA; J: TRBJ1-1; size: NA; CDR3: CASPVTPQEAFF; DNA: TGCGCCAGCCCAGTCACACCACAGGAAGCTTTCTTT